This TCR beta chain originates from a study of T cell repertoires in cytomegalovirus infection. Regarding the study as a whole: Cumulative public TCR beta family frequency identified carriers of CMV plus the relevant HLA.

Comment on this clonotype: The antigen remains unidentified.

J was trimmed by 4 bases and V by 9 bases; bases with no gene match: 14. Germline lookup yields CDR1 MDHEN and CDR2 SYDVKM. CDR3 length: 17 amino acids. A single record per CDR3 protein comes from TCRdb applying MiXCR to the reads. The table records approximately 140,000 distinct CDR3 sequences, about 24% of them present only once. V is TRBV28 and J is TRBJ2-2; 10 nucleotides match TRBD1. Sequencing was done on a sample of PBMCs, sequenced either directly or after in vitro stimulation (not recorded which). This TCR came from a human donor in good health (CMV status not recorded). Some clones in this sample may be carry-over from other donors' samples. In DNA form, the CDR3 reads TGTGCCAGACAGGGACAGGGGAGGGGAAGCGTCACCGGGGAGCTGTTTTTT. Its protein product is CARQGQGRGSVTGELFF.